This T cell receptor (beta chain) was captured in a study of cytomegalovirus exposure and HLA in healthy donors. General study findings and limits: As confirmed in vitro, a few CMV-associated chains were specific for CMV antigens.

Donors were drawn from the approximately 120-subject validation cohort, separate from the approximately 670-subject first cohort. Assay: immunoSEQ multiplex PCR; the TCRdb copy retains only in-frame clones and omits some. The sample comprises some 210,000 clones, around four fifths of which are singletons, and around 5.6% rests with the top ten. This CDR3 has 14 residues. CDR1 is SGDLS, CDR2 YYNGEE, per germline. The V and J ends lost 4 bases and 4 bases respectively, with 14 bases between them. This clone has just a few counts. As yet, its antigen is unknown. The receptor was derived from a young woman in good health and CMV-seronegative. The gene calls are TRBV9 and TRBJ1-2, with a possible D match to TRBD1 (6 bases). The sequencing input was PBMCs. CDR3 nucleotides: TGTGCCAGCAGCCCTGGGGGGCTGGGCTATGGCTACACCTTC. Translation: CASSPGGLGYGYTF.